This passage covers 24 T cell receptor beta chains from one sample sequenced in a study of T-cell memory formation after mild COVID-19. TCRdb analysed the 5' RACE reads with MiXCR anew, one entry per CDR3 protein. The repertoire holds just under 150,000 distinct CDR3 sequences, with about 5.7% as singletons. Sequencing used PBMCs or a T cell subset sorted from them (not recorded which). The receptor source for this set is an adult woman who had mild COVID-19 (a few samples of this study predate the infection). Cell type and time point are not known.

The rearrangement uses TRBV6-2 or TRBV6-3 and TRBJ2-2, with D possibly TRBD2 on 5 matching bases. Germline V gene lookup returns CDR1 MNHEY and CDR2 SVGEGT. This CDR3 region has 17 residues. V gave up 6 bases and J gave up 4 bases, with 21 bases separating them. The CDR3 DNA sequence: TGTGCCAGCAGCCAGTTTCCGGGGAGTATGTCCACCGGGGAGCTGTTTTTT. This sequence encodes CASSQFPGSMSTGELFF.

This clonotype was found many times. This rearrangement joins TRBV6-2 or TRBV6-3 to TRBJ1-5, with TRBD1 matching 9 bases. This CDR3 has 18 residues. Per the germline V gene, CDR1 is MNHEY and CDR2 is SVGEGT. Trimming at V came to 2 bases and at J to 6 bases, leaving 14 bases not matched to a gene. The CDR3 sequence: CASSYVTFFTGGTQPQHF. Written as DNA, the CDR3 is TGTGCCAGCAGTTACGTCACCTTCTTTACAGGGGGCACTCAGCCCCAGCATTTT.

There are a few counts of this clonotype. The chain joins TRBV5-1 to TRBJ2-2, with 13 bases that match TRBD2. The CDR3 runs 20 residues. CDR1 is SGHRS, CDR2 YFSETQ, per germline. V gave up 3 bases and J gave up 4 bases; unmatched junction bases: 15. The CDR3 here is CASSSGLMGTSGMFTGELFF. The CDR3, as DNA: TGCGCCAGCAGCTCAGGCCTTATGGGGACTAGCGGGATGTTCACCGGGGAGCTGTTTTTT.

This clonotype has a count of ten or more. This chain connects TRBV2 to TRBJ2-3; TRBD1 agrees at 8 bases. Trimming cost V 5 bases and J 0 bases; bases outside gene matches: 1. Germline CDR1 and CDR2: SNHLY and FYNNEI. The CDR3 length is 14 residues. The DNA for the CDR3 is TGTGCCAGCAGTCGGGACAGGAGCACAGATACGCAGTATTTT. Its translation: CASSRDRSTDTQYF.

This clonotype was seen a handful of times. V is TRBV6-2 or TRBV6-3 and J is TRBJ2-7; 7 nucleotides align to TRBD1. The CDR3 loop spans 15 amino acids. The V gene end was trimmed by 4 bases and the J gene end by 2 bases; junction bases not matched to a gene: 8. Germline V gene lookup returns CDR1 MNHEY and CDR2 SVGEGT. CDR3 sequence: CASSSTGVGAYEQYF. CDR3 sequence (DNA): TGTGCCAGCAGTTCCACAGGGGTTGGGGCCTACGAGCAGTACTTC.

This clonotype was detected many times. This chain links TRBV20-1 with TRBJ1-1; tentatively, D is TRBD1 (6 bases). The germline V and J ends were trimmed by 6 bases and 1 base, with 12 bases remaining between them. The germline gives CDR1 DFQATT, CDR2 SNEGSKA (reference sequence). The CDR3 spans 13 residues. The CDR3 nucleotides read TGCAGTGCAAGATGGACAGCGAACACTGAAGCTTTCTTT. Translation gives CSARWTANTEAFF.

The genes are TRBV6-5 and TRBJ1-2; D is uncertain. Trimming took off 3 bases at V and 5 bases at J, with 4 bases between the two ends. This CDR3 comprises 11 residues. Germline V gives CDR1 MNHEY, CDR2 SVGAGI. The CDR3 reads CASSYGYGYTF. The DNA of the CDR3 is TGTGCCAGCAGTTATGGGTATGGCTACACCTTC.

This clonotype was found a few times. The rearrangement uses TRBV20-1 and TRBJ2-3; D possibly corresponds to TRBD2 (5 bases). The CDR3 sequence is 15 residues long. V lost 0 bases and J lost 3, with 13 bases in between. Germline V gives CDR1 DFQATT, CDR2 SNEGSKA (reference sequence). CDR3 sequence reads: CSARDEGRTTDTQYF. The CDR3 DNA is TGCAGTGCTAGAGATGAGGGTAGGACGACAGATACGCAGTATTTT.

This clonotype was found many times. This chain links TRBV29-1 with TRBJ2-7; D not certain. Trimming took 4 bases from V and 3 from J, leaving 10 bases between them. CDR3 size: 12 residues. Germline assignment: CDR1 SQVTM and CDR2 ANQGSEA. The CDR3 bases are TGCAGCGTTGGTGAACAGTACTACGAGCAGTACTTC. Its protein product is CSVGEQYYEQYF.

This clonotype was counted between two and nine times. The CDR3: CASSDPDRTQRTQYF. CDR3 nucleotides: TGTGCCAGCAGTGATCCGGACAGGACGCAGAGGACCCAGTACTTC. The V gene is TRBV2, the J gene TRBJ2-5; 7 positions agree with TRBD1. With V trimmed by 3 bases and J by 7 bases, 11 bases remained unmatched. The CDR3 contains 15 residues. Looked up from germline, CDR1 is SNHLY and CDR2 is FYNNEI.

In this sample, this clonotype turned up a few times. The V call is TRBV7-9, the J call TRBJ2-2, with D hard to call. The CDR3 has 13 amino acids. V lost 1 base, J lost 3 bases, and 3 bases lay in between. The V gene's germline CDR1 is SEHNR and CDR2 FQNEAQ (reference sequence). CDR3 sequence: CASSLEYTGELFF. In nucleotides, the CDR3 is TGTGCCAGCAGCTTAGAATACACCGGGGAGCTGTTTTTT.

The chain combines TRBV20-1 with TRBJ1-3; the D gene is possibly TRBD1 (5 bases). Trimming pared 0 bases from V and 1 base from J, leaving 13 bases between. The CDR3 loop spans 16 amino acids. In germline, CDR1 is DFQATT, CDR2 SNEGSKA (reference sequence). For the CDR3, the DNA is TGCAGTGCTAGAGATCCCAACCCAGGGTCTGGAAACACCATATATTTT. It codes for CSARDPNPGSGNTIYF.

This clonotype has just a few counts. The chain couples TRBV5-1 to TRBJ1-1, with D tentatively TRBD1 (6 bases). Germline CDR1 and CDR2: SGHRS and YFSETQ. CDR3 size: 14 residues. Deletions cut 6 bases from V and 1 base from J, with 13 bases between. For the CDR3, the DNA is TGCGCCAGCACCCTGTGGGGGCAGAACACTGAAGCTTTCTTT. This sequence encodes CASTLWGQNTEAFF.

The chain joins TRBV5-1 to TRBJ2-3, with 13 positions matching TRBD2. Trimming removed 0 bases from V and 3 bases from J; junction bases left unmatched: 1. Looked up from germline, CDR1 is SGHRS and CDR2 is YFSETQ. The length of the CDR3 is 16 residues. DNA for the CDR3: TGCGCCAGCAGCTTGGGGACTAGCGGGAGAACAGATACGCAGTATTTT. This encodes CASSLGTSGRTDTQYF.

This clonotype was found many times. This chain connects TRBV7-2 to TRBJ1-2; D is unclear. The CDR3 extends over 14 amino acids. Trimming took off 3 bases at V and 4 bases at J, with 12 bases between the two ends. Germline values: CDR1 SGHTA, CDR2 FQGNSA. The chain's CDR3 is CASSLSLTFYGYTF. DNA of the CDR3: TGTGCCAGCAGCTTGTCCCTCACCTTCTATGGCTACACCTTC.

This clonotype appeared a few times. The chain links TRBV5-1 to TRBJ1-2; TRBD1 agrees at 7 bases. The CDR3 loop spans 14 amino acids. The ends lost 1 base at V and 8 bases at J; junction bases unmatched: 8. Germline CDR1 SGHRS, CDR2 YFSETQ. The CDR3 bases are TGCGCCAGCAGCTTGAGTCCAGGGGGTCGAGGCTACACCTTC. Amino acids: CASSLSPGGRGYTF.

This chain connects TRBV5-6 to TRBJ1-2, with D maybe TRBD1 (5 bases). Germline lookup yields CDR1 SGHDT and CDR2 YYEEEE. The V gene lost 3 bases and the J gene lost 7 bases, with 25 bases spanning the gap. The CDR3 spans 17 residues. DNA of the CDR3: TGTGCCAGCAGCTCCCGGGACCGCGTACCTCTGGTTGTTGGCTACACCTTC. Its protein product is CASSSRDRVPLVVGYTF.

This clonotype was counted many times. The CDR3 DNA reads TGTGCCACCAGCAGACTTCCTAGCTCCTACGAGCAGTACTTC. This sequence encodes CATSRLPSSYEQYF. The chain recombines TRBV15 with TRBJ2-7; unclear D gene. Trimming pared 2 bases from V and 0 bases from J, leaving 8 bases between. The CDR3 consists of 14 residues. Germline V gene data show CDR1 as LNHNV and CDR2 as YYDKDF (reference sequence).

This clonotype was observed at least ten times. V gene TRBV7-2 combines with J gene TRBJ2-5, with a tentative D call TRBD2 (6 bases). Germline V gene sequence: CDR1 SGHTA, CDR2 FQGNSA. The CDR3 totals 17 residues. Between the trimmed V and J ends, which lost 1 base and 5 bases, there was a span of 20 bases. CDR3 coding DNA: TGTGCCAGCAGCTTAGGAAAGGCTCTAGATGGGGGGGAGACCCAGTACTTC. Translation: CASSLGKALDGGETQYF.

There are a few counts of this clonotype. The chain links TRBV5-1 to TRBJ2-1, with 13 bases matching TRBD2. V was clipped by 4 bases and J by 6 bases; unmatched bases: 4. The CDR3 extends over 15 amino acids. Germline CDR1 reads SGHRS; CDR2 reads YFSETQ. CDR3: CASSRGTSGINEQFF. For the CDR3, the DNA is TGCGCCAGCAGCAGGGGGACTAGCGGGATCAATGAGCAGTTCTTC.

This clonotype was counted a few times. CDR3 protein: CASRAVGPYEQYF. CDR3 bases: TGTGCCAGCAGGGCGGTAGGTCCCTACGAGCAGTACTTC. The J gene is TRBJ2-7, the V gene TRBV12-3 or TRBV12-4; D not resolved. V was pared by 6 bases and J by 2 bases, with 11 bases between. This CDR3 has 13 amino acids.

The V call is TRBV12-3 or TRBV12-4, the J call TRBJ2-1; tentative D call: TRBD2 (6 bases). Trimming stripped 4 bases from V and 6 bases from J, with 16 bases between. The CDR3 spans 15 residues. The CDR3 spells CASSSPTVGGNEQFF. The CDR3 DNA reads TGTGCCAGCAGTTCCCCGACCGTGGGGGGCAATGAGCAGTTCTTC.

This clonotype appeared many times. The chain recombines TRBV7-2 with TRBJ2-7, with TRBD1 matching over 8 bases. The germline V gene encodes CDR1 SGHTA and CDR2 FQGNSA. Unmatched junction bases numbered 13, after V lost 3 bases and J lost 6 bases. This CDR3 has 16 residues. The CDR3 is CASSFRPGQVTPEQYF. The CDR3 DNA reads TGTGCCAGCAGCTTCCGACCGGGACAGGTTACTCCCGAGCAGTACTTC. Full variable domain (outside the CDR3, taken from reference TRBV7-2 and TRBJ2-7): GAGVSQSPSNKVTEKGKDVELRCDPISGHTALYWYRQSLGQGLEFLIYFQGNSAPDKSGLPSDRFSAERTGGSVSTLTIQRTQQEDSAVYLCASSFRPGQVTPEQYFGPGTRLTVT.

This clonotype came up a few times. The rearrangement links TRBV2 to TRBJ2-1, with D perhaps TRBD1 or TRBD2 (6 bases each). Germline V CDR1 and CDR2: SNHLY, FYNNEI. The CDR3 is made up of 11 amino acids. V was cut by 7 bases and J by 8 bases, with 9 bases left in between. CDR3 DNA sequence: TGTGCCAGCAAGAGGGGGGATGAGCAGTTCTTC. Translated, it gives CASKRGDEQFF.